This T cell receptor beta chain was obtained from a study of CXCR3-negative and CXCR3-positive naive CD8 T cells. The wider study: Sequencing yielded 140 million or so TRB reads, roughly 1.5 +/- 0.3 million per library.

Whole-study findings and limits: Surface CD5 was comparable between naive subsets; TCR strength was inferred from TRB CDR3 properties. In naive cells, CXCR3-negative and CXCR3-positive subsets had similar TRBV-TRBJ usage; memory cells differed.

TRB cDNA libraries were made by UMI-labeled 5' RACE. Each CDR3 protein gets one entry in TCRdb, which reprocessed the 5' RACE reads and gives no DNA. The sample table includes under 50,000 distinct CDR3 sequences. The germline V gene has CDR1 KGHDR and CDR2 SFDVKD. The CDR3 totals 15 residues. Comments on this clonotype: Antigen: not known.

This chain links TRBV24-1 with TRBJ2-2; the D gene TCRdb calls, TRBD2, cannot be checked with no DNA. The TCR was taken from a human donor in good health. Some clones in this sample may be carry-over from other donors' samples. Input material: naive CXCR3- CD8+ T cells from blood. Subset given: CD45RO-CCR7+CD27+CD95- naive CD8+ T cells lacking CXCR3 (TNR3-). The CDR3 protein is CATSGGERDTGELFF.